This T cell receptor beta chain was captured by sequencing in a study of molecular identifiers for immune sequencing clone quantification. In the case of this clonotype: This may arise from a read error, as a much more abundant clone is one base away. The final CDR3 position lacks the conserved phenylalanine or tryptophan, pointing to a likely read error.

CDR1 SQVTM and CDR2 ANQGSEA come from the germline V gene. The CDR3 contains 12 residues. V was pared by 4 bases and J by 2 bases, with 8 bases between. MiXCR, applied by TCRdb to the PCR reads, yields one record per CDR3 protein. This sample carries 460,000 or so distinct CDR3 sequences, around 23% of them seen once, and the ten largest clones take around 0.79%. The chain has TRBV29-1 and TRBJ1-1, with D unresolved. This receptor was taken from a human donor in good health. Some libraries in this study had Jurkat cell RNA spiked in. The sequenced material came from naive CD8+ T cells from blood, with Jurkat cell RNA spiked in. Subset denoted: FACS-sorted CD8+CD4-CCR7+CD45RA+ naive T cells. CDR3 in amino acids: CSVGLLNTEAFS. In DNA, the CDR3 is TGCAGCGTTGGTCTCTTAAACACTGAAGCTTTCTCT.